The 24 T cell receptor beta chains presented below share a single source sample, sequenced in a study of cytomegalovirus exposure and HLA in healthy donors. The PCR employed 60 Vbeta primers together with 13 Jbeta primers. Produced via immunoSEQ multiplex PCR; TCRdb's table is partial and in-frame only. The data hold around 90,000 clones, with approximately 77% observed a single time. The sequenced material came from PBMCs. These receptor sequences come from a human donor in good health.

The V gene is TRBV11-2, the J gene TRBJ2-2; 10 nucleotides agree with TRBD2. V lost 5 bases and J lost 5; bases outside the gene matches: 5. CDR3 size: 15 residues. The V gene's germline CDR1 is SGHAT and CDR2 FQNNGV. CDR3 bases: TGTGCCAGCAGCCCCATTAGCGGGGGGACCGGGGAGCTGTTTTTT. It specifies CASSPISGGTGELFF.

The sample holds one count of this clone. This chain uses TRBV6-6 with TRBJ1-2; TRBD1 matches 7 bases. CDR3 length: 15 amino acids. Germline assignment: CDR1 MNHNY and CDR2 SVGAGI (reference sequence). The junction had 5 bases not matched to a gene; V was cut back by 2 bases and J by 2 bases. The CDR3 loop is CASSYGGGVNYGYTF. As DNA, the CDR3 is TGTGCCAGCAGTTACGGAGGGGGCGTCAACTATGGCTACACCTTC.

The rearrangement joins TRBV9 to TRBJ2-7; the match to TRBD1 covers 8 bases. Germline CDR1 SGDLS, CDR2 YYNGEE. The CDR3 runs to 15 residues. V gave up 0 bases and J gave up 2 bases; unmatched junction bases: 4. This CDR3 is CASSVELGQAYEQYF. In DNA form, the CDR3 reads TGTGCCAGCAGCGTAGAATTGGGACAGGCCTACGAGCAGTACTTC.

This sequence joins TRBV6-1 and TRBJ1-5; no clear D. Germline lookup yields CDR1 MNHNS and CDR2 SASEGT. The CDR3 is 13 amino acids. V shed 6 bases and J shed 5 bases, with 11 bases lying between them. The CDR3 coding sequence is TGTGCCAGCAGGGACGGGAGTGATCAGCCCCAGCATTTT. This gives the protein CASRDGSDQPQHF.

The chain has TRBV13 and TRBJ2-1; possible D gene TRBD2, 5 bases. V gave up 1 base and J gave up 3 bases, with 10 bases separating them. This CDR3 comprises 15 residues. Germline assignment: CDR1 PRHDT and CDR2 FYEKMQ (reference sequence). This chain's CDR3 is CASSLESGGYNEQFF. The CDR3 DNA is TGTGCCAGCAGCTTAGAATCAGGAGGCTACAATGAGCAGTTCTTC.

V is TRBV28 and J is TRBJ2-7, with D possibly being TRBD2 (5 bases). CDR1 MDHEN and CDR2 SYDVKM come from the germline V gene. The CDR3 spans 15 residues. Trimming stripped 3 bases from V and 3 bases from J, with 15 bases between. The CDR3 spells CASSFPIRGRYEQYF. In DNA, the CDR3 is TGTGCCAGCAGTTTCCCCATTCGGGGTCGCTACGAGCAGTACTTC.

The V call is TRBV2, the J call TRBJ2-7; 8 bases line up with TRBD1. Germline trimming cut 1 base from V and 4 bases from J; bases unmatched to any gene: 3. CDR3 length: 14 amino acids. CDR1 and CDR2 from the germline V gene are SNHLY and FYNNEI. CDR3 DNA: TGTGCCAGCAGTGAAGACAGGGGGAGATACGAGCAGTACTTC. It yields the protein CASSEDRGRYEQYF.

The rearrangement joins TRBV14 to TRBJ1-1; D gene unclear. The CDR3 is 13 residues long. The V end was cut by 3 bases, the J end by 5 bases, with 10 bases between. Germline lookup yields CDR1 SGHDN and CDR2 FVKESK. The CDR3 region has the DNA TGTGCCAGCAGCCAGGTGAGAGGGACTGAAGCTTTCTTT. Translating it yields CASSQVRGTEAFF.

The V and J genes are TRBV7-9 and TRBJ1-5; 7 bases are shared with TRBD1. Germline CDR1 is SEHNR and CDR2 is FQNEAQ (reference sequence). This CDR3 is built from 15 residues. J was trimmed by 1 base and V by 5 bases; bases with no gene match: 5. CDR3 nucleotides: TGTGCCAGCAGCAAGACAGGGTCGAGCAATCAGCCCCAGCATTTT. Protein product: CASSKTGSSNQPQHF. Full variable domain (remainder filled in from reference TRBV7-9 and TRBJ1-5): DTGVSQNPRHKITKRGQNVTFRCDPISEHNRLYWYRQTLGQGPEFLTYFQNEAQLEKSRLLSDRFSAERPKGSFSTLEIQRTEQGDSAMYLCASSKTGSSNQPQHFGDGTRLSIL.

The CDR3 is CASSDLGSEAFF. In DNA form, the CDR3 reads TGTGCCAGCAGTGACCTCGGTTCGGAAGCTTTCTTT. This chain connects TRBV2 to TRBJ1-1; D not certain. The length of the CDR3 is 12 residues. Trimming shortened V by 3 bases and J by 8 bases, and 10 bases separated the two germline ends. CDR1 is SNHLY, CDR2 FYNNEI, per germline.

The chain combines TRBV2 with TRBJ2-5; 7 positions match TRBD1. V trimming: 1 base; J trimming: 5 bases; junction bases outside the gene matches: 4. The CDR3 loop spans 14 amino acids. Germline CDR1 SNHLY, CDR2 FYNNEI. This CDR3 reads CASSEVGGQETQYF. The CDR3 bases are TGTGCCAGCAGTGAAGTAGGGGGCCAGGAGACCCAGTACTTC.

CDR3 sequence reads: CASSQSEGSEQYF. In DNA form, the CDR3 reads TGCGCCAGCAGTCAATCGGAGGGAAGCGAGCAGTACTTC. The chain links TRBV23-1 to TRBJ2-7; a weak D match, TRBD2 (6 bases). TRBV23-1 is an open reading frame whose function is uncertain. Trimming removed 0 bases from V and 6 bases from J, with 9 bases in between. This CDR3 spans 13 amino acids.

This chain connects TRBV6-5 to TRBJ1-2; the match to TRBD1 covers 7 bases. With 6 bases clipped from V and 6 bases from J, the junction kept 13 bases outside the gene matches. This CDR3 comprises 15 residues. Germline CDR1 MNHEY, CDR2 SVGAGI. CDR3 region: CASRPRQGRSNGYTF. CDR3 DNA sequence: TGTGCCAGCAGACCTAGACAGGGAAGGAGTAATGGCTACACCTTC.

This clone has just one count. The rearrangement uses TRBV19 and TRBJ2-7; 8 nucleotides agree with TRBD1. This CDR3 has 14 residues. J was trimmed by 2 bases and V by 8 bases; bases with no gene match: 8. Germline CDR1 LNHDA, CDR2 SQIVND (reference sequence). In DNA, the CDR3 is TGTGCCAGTCGCCCCCGGGACAGGCCCTACGAGCAGTACTTC. As protein: CASRPRDRPYEQYF.

This clone has a single count. CDR3: CASSFSGLGAFF. DNA for the CDR3: TGCGCCAGCAGCTTTTCAGGGTTGGGCGCTTTCTTT. The chain employs TRBV5-1 and TRBJ1-1, with TRBD1 as a possible D gene (5 bases). Germline values: CDR1 SGHRS, CDR2 YFSETQ. Trimming pared 2 bases from V and 11 bases from J, leaving 13 bases between. This CDR3 contains 12 residues. The complete variable domain, with remaining parts taken from reference TRBV5-1 and TRBJ1-1, reads KAGVTQTPRYLIKTRGQQVTLSCSPISGHRSVSWYQQTPGQGLQFLFEYFSETQRNKGNFPGRFSGRQFSNSRSEMNVSTLELGDSALYLCASSFSGLGAFFGQGTRLTVV.

This clone was detected a few times. CDR3 in amino acids: CASSLSPPHTGDWEKLFF. CDR3 DNA sequence: TGTGCCAGCAGTTTATCACCTCCCCATACAGGGGATTGGGAAAAACTGTTTTTT. The gene calls are TRBV27 and TRBJ1-4; 7 bases agree with TRBD1. The V gene's germline CDR1 is MNHEY and CDR2 SMNVEV (reference sequence). This CDR3 region has 18 residues. V shed 0 bases and J 8 bases; nucleotides not matched to a gene: 15.

CDR3 sequence (DNA): TGTGCCAGCAGGCCAAAAGGGACAGGCGACTATGGCTACACCTTC. Translating it yields CASRPKGTGDYGYTF. The chain combines TRBV5-8 with TRBJ1-2; 8 bases align to TRBD1. V lost 5 bases, J lost 3 bases, and 9 bases stayed unmatched. Germline V gene data show CDR1 as SGHTS and CDR2 as YDEGEE. This CDR3 spans 15 amino acids.

The CDR3 coding sequence is TGTGCCAGCAGCGTGCCGGGGGACACTGAAGCTTTCTTT. The encoded protein is CASSVPGDTEAFF. The chain is built from TRBV5-4 and TRBJ1-1, with a weak D call TRBD1 (5 bases). CDR3 length equals 13 residues. CDR1 is SGHNT and CDR2 is YYREEE in the germline V gene (reference sequence). V lost 4 bases and J 3 bases, leaving 10 bases between the germline ends.

The chain couples TRBV30 to TRBJ1-5; D is possibly TRBD1 (5 bases). The germline V and J ends were trimmed by 0 bases and 9 bases, with 18 bases remaining between them. Germline values: CDR1 GTSNPN, CDR2 SVGIG (reference sequence). This CDR3 spans 15 amino acids. CDR3 sequence reads: CAWSVGLGGRGPQHF. CDR3 in DNA: TGTGCCTGGAGTGTAGGGTTGGGGGGAAGGGGGCCCCAGCATTTT.

This clone was seen just once. The chain employs TRBV5-5 and TRBJ2-7; D is unclear. CDR1 is SGHKS, CDR2 YYEKEE, per germline (reference sequence). The CDR3 sequence is 11 residues long. The V end lost 3 bases, the J end lost 4 bases, and 5 bases lay between the germline ends. The DNA of the CDR3 is TGTGCCAGCAGCTCCAATTACGAGCAGTACTTC. Encoded protein: CASSSNYEQYF.

The J gene is TRBJ1-5, the V gene TRBV4-3; D may be TRBD1 (5 bases). Germline CDR1 reads LGHNA; CDR2 reads YSLEER. The CDR3 runs 16 residues. The V end lost 0 bases, the J end lost 4 bases, and 13 bases lay between the germline ends. Here the CDR3 reads CASSQDRAGINQPQHF. The DNA for the CDR3 is TGCGCCAGCAGCCAAGATAGGGCAGGGATTAATCAGCCCCAGCATTTT.

This chain uses TRBV14 with TRBJ1-2; D possibly corresponds to TRBD1 (6 bases). Germline CDR1 reads SGHDN; CDR2 reads FVKESK. With 4 bases removed from V and 4 bases from J, the gap between germline ends came to 13 bases. The CDR3 runs 14 residues. The chain's CDR3 is CASSPRQVRYGYTF. In nucleotides, the CDR3 is TGTGCCAGCAGCCCCCGACAGGTTCGCTATGGCTACACCTTC.

In its sample, this clone was seen a few times. In the same sample, other DNA sequences code for this CDR3. The V and J genes are TRBV15 and TRBJ1-2; 8 nucleotides agree with TRBD1. The CDR3 contains 13 residues. The V gene end was trimmed by 1 base and the J gene end by 6 bases; junction bases not matched to a gene: 1. Germline V gives CDR1 LNHNV, CDR2 YYDKDF (reference sequence). The CDR3 DNA sequence: TGTGCCACCAGCAGAGCACAGGGGGATGGCTACACCTTC. Translated: CATSRAQGDGYTF.

This chain joins TRBV27 and TRBJ2-5; perhaps TRBD2 as D (7 bases). This CDR3 comprises 16 residues. Trimming pared 5 bases from V and 5 bases from J, leaving 21 bases between. From germline, CDR1 is MNHEY and CDR2 SMNVEV (reference sequence). DNA for the CDR3: TGTGCCAGCAGTCCGTACCTGGGGGGGGGCCATGAGACCCAGTACTTC. Protein product: CASSPYLGGGHETQYF.